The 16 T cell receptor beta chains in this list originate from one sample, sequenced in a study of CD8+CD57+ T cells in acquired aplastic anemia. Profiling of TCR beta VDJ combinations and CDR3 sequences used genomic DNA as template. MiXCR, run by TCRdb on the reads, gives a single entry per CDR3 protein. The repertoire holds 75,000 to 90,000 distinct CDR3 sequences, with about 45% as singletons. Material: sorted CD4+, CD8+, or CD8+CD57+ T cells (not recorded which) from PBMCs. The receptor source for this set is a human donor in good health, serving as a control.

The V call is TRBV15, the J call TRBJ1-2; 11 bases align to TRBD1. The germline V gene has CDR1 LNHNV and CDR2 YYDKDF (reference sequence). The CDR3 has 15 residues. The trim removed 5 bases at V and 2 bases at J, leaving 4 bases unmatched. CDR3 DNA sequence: TGTGCCACCAGCGACCGGGACAGGGGGAACTATGGCTACACCTTC. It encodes CATSDRDRGNYGYTF.

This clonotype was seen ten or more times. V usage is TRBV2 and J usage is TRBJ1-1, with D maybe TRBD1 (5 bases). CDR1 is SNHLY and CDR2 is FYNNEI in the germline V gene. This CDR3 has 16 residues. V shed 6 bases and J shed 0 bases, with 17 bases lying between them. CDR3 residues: CASSDIRGGMNTEAFF. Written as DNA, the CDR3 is TGTGCCAGCAGCGACATAAGGGGAGGAATGAACACTGAAGCTTTCTTT.

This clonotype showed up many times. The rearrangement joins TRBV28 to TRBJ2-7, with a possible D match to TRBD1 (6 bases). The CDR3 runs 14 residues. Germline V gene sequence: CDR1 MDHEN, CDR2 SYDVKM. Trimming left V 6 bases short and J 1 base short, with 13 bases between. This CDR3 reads CASRDPRGSYEQYF. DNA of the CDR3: TGTGCCAGCAGAGATCCCAGGGGATCCTACGAGCAGTACTTC. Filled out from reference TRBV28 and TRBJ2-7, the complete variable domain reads DVKVTQSSRYLVKRTGEKVFLECVQDMDHENMFWYRQDPGLGLRLIYFSYDVKMKEKGDIPEGYSVSREKKERFSLILESASTNQTSMYLCASRDPRGSYEQYFGPGTRLTVT.

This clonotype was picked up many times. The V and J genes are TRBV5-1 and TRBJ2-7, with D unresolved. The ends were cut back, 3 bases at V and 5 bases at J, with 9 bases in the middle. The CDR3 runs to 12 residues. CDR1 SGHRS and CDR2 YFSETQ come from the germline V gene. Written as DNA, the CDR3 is TGCGCCAGCAGCTACCTAGAGGACGAGCAGTACTTC. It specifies CASSYLEDEQYF. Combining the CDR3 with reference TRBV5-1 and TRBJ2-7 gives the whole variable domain KAGVTQTPRYLIKTRGQQVTLSCSPISGHRSVSWYQQTPGQGLQFLFEYFSETQRNKGNFPGRFSGRQFSNSRSEMNVSTLELGDSALYLCASSYLEDEQYFGPGTRLTVT.

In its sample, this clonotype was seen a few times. The CDR3 loop is CASSLQGSGEKLFF. CDR3 nucleotides: TGCGCCAGCAGCTTGCAGGGATCAGGGGAAAAACTGTTTTTT. V is TRBV5-1 and J is TRBJ1-4, with D possibly TRBD1 on 5 matching bases. Looked up from germline, CDR1 is SGHRS and CDR2 is YFSETQ. The CDR3 runs to 14 residues. V was clipped by 1 base and J by 8 bases, with 12 bases between them. Based on the CDR3 plus reference TRBV5-1 and TRBJ1-4, the full variable domain is KAGVTQTPRYLIKTRGQQVTLSCSPISGHRSVSWYQQTPGQGLQFLFEYFSETQRNKGNFPGRFSGRQFSNSRSEMNVSTLELGDSALYLCASSLQGSGEKLFFGSGTQLSVL.

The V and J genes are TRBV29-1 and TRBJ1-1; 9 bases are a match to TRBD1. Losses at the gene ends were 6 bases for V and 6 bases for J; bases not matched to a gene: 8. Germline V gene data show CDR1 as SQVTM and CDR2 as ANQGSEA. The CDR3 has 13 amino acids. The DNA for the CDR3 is TGCAGCGTAGAGGGACAGGGTGCTTCTGAAGCTTTCTTT. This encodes CSVEGQGASEAFF.

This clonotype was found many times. CDR3 nucleotides: TGTGCCAGCAGTCTTAGGACAGGGGGGACAGATACGCAGTATTTT. This gives the protein CASSLRTGGTDTQYF. This sequence joins TRBV27 and TRBJ2-3, with TRBD1 matching 10 bases. CDR3 size: 15 residues. In germline, CDR1 is MNHEY, CDR2 SMNVEV (reference sequence). Trimming at V came to 5 bases and at J to 3 bases, leaving 5 bases not matched to a gene.

This CDR3 is CAGGGTQGSYEQYF. The CDR3 coding sequence is TGTGCCGGAGGCGGGACTCAGGGTTCCTACGAGCAGTACTTC. The chain uses TRBV2 and TRBJ2-7, with D possibly being TRBD2 (6 bases). The CDR3 totals 14 residues. The V gene's germline CDR1 is SNHLY and CDR2 FYNNEI. V was clipped by 11 bases and J by 1 base, with 18 bases between them.

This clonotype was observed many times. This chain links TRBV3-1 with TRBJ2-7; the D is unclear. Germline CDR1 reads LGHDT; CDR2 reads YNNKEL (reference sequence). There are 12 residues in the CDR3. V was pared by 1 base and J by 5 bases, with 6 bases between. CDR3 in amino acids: CASSQVRHEQYF. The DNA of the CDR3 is TGTGCCAGCAGCCAAGTTCGCCACGAGCAGTACTTC.

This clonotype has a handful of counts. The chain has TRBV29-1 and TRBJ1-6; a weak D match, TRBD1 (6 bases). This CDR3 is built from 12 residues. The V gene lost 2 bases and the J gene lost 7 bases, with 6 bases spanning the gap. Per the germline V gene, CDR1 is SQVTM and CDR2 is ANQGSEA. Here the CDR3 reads CSVETGNSPLHF. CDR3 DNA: TGCAGCGTTGAAACAGGGAATTCACCCCTCCACTTT.

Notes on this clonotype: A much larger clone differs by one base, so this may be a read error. CDR3 sequence reads: CASSESSAGELLF. The CDR3 DNA sequence: TGCGCCAGCAGTGAGTCTAGTGCCGGGGAGCTGCTTTTT. This chain links TRBV10-1 with TRBJ2-2; perhaps TRBD2 as D (5 bases). CDR1 and CDR2 (germline): WNHNN, SYGVQD (reference sequence). CDR3 length equals 13 residues.

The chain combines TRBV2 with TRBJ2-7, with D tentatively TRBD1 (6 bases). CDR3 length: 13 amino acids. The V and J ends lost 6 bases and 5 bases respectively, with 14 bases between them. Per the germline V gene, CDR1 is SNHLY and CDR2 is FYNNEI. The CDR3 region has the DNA TGTGCCAGCAGCCCTAGCAGGGGCAACGAGCAGTACTTC. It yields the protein CASSPSRGNEQYF.

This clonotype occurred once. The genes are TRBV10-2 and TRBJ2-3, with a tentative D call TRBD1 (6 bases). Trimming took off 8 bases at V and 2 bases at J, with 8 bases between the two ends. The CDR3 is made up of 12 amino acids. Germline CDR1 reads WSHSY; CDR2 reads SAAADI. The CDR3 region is CASGGPTDTQYF. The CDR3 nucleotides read TGCGCCAGCGGGGGCCCCACAGATACGCAGTATTTT.

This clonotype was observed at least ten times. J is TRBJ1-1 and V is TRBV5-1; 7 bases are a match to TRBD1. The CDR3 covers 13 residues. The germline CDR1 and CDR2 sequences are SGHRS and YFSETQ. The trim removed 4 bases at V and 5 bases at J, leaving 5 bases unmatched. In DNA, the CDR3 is TGCGCCAGCAGCATAACAGGGGTTACTGAAGCTTTCTTT. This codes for CASSITGVTEAFF. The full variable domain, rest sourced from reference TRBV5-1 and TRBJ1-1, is KAGVTQTPRYLIKTRGQQVTLSCSPISGHRSVSWYQQTPGQGLQFLFEYFSETQRNKGNFPGRFSGRQFSNSRSEMNVSTLELGDSALYLCASSITGVTEAFFGQGTRLTVV.

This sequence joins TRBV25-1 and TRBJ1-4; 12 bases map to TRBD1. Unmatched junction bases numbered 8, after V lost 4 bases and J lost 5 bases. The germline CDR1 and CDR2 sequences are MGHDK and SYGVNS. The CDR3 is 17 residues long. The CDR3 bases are TGTGCCAGCAGTGCCTCCGGGACAGGGGGCCTGAATGAAAAACTGTTTTTT. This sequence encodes CASSASGTGGLNEKLFF.

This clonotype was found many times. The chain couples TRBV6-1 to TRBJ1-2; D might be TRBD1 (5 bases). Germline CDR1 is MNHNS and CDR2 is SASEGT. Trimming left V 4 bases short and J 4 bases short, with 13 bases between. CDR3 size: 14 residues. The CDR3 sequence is CASSAGEGGYGYTF. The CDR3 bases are TGTGCCAGCAGTGCGGGGGAGGGTGGCTATGGCTACACCTTC.